A selection of T cell receptor beta chains follows, all from one sample in a study of regulatory T cells in long-lasting Graves disease. TCRdb reprocessed the multiplex PCR reads via MiXCR and lists one record per CDR3 protein. The table lists 360,000 or so distinct CDR3 sequences, roughly 12% of them singletons. The sample also formed part of further work on T cells in Graves' hyperthyroidism and ophthalmopathy.

The specimen was peripheral blood mononuclear cells (PBMCs), collected at new diagnosis, from a patient treated with antithyroid drugs. The receptor source for this set is a woman younger than 30 with Graves disease. Each CDR3 is given without its conserved first and last residue. D genes are given only for firm matches.

v_call	j_call	d_call	cdr3_aa
TRBV5-1	TRBJ1-4	TRBD1	ASSTGTDNEKLF
TRBV6-1	TRBJ2-1	.	ASSLQSSYNEQF
TRBV15	TRBJ1-6	.	ATSRVTHVNSPLH
TRBV18	TRBJ1-4	.	ASSPPEDAQGKLF
TRBV19	TRBJ2-2	.	ASSFNRVSGELF
TRBV11-3	TRBJ2-2	TRBD1	ASSPPGQGFAANTGELF
TRBV13	TRBJ2-3	.	ASSPPREPTQY
TRBV10-3	TRBJ1-2	TRBD1	AITMDRGLYGYT
TRBV5-6	TRBJ2-4	.	ASSLADRAKNIQY
TRBV12-3/TRBV12-4	TRBJ2-7	.	ASSPGQIYEQY
TRBV6-2/TRBV6-3	TRBJ1-5	.	AGRADDNQPQH
TRBV4-1	TRBJ2-6	.	ASSQLPGANVLT
TRBV29-1	TRBJ1-1	.	SVDGRYTEAF
TRBV6-5	TRBJ2-5	TRBD2	ASSYLTAGGRETQY
TRBV5-1	TRBJ1-3	.	ASSFSGIGNTIY
TRBV19	TRBJ1-1	TRBD1	ASTALPQGAVTEAF
TRBV6-5	TRBJ2-5	TRBD2	ASSYSLAGDLETQY
TRBV7-8	TRBJ2-6	.	ASSFFTGANVLT
TRBV7-9	TRBJ2-7	.	ASSASLGVTSYEQY
TRBV6-2/TRBV6-3	TRBJ1-2	TRBD1	ASSYHEAGTGGNYGYT
TRBV2	TRBJ1-1	.	ASSVGGDESTEAF
TRBV28	TRBJ2-3	.	ASRPDDRPITDTQY
TRBV14	TRBJ2-4	.	ASSQKEGFQNIQY
TRBV12-3/TRBV12-4	TRBJ1-5	.	ASSSDSFNQPQH
TRBV24-1	TRBJ2-2	.	AISGSGELF
TRBV15	TRBJ2-7	TRBD2	ATSRGKRGGGRIDEQY
TRBV7-9	TRBJ2-2	.	AIRGAANTGELF
TRBV7-9	TRBJ2-1	TRBD2	ASSLGLARQF
TRBV6-5	TRBJ1-2	.	ASSLVGGTELYGYT
TRBV7-9	TRBJ2-1	.	ASSDGNEQF
TRBV12-3/TRBV12-4	.	TRBD2	ASSLAGYRLAGGRETQY
TRBV19	TRBJ2-7	.	ASSIDTNEQY
TRBV2	TRBJ1-5	TRBD1	ASSGGTGDLIVNQPQH
TRBV2	TRBJ2-2	.	ASSDLKGEVTGELF
TRBV20-1	TRBJ2-1	TRBD2	SASMGAGGNNEQF
TRBV28	TRBJ2-1	TRBD2	ASSPPGASGRNEQF
TRBV6-5	TRBJ2-5	.	ASSYGRGRYYQETQY
TRBV4-1	TRBJ2-3	.	ASSPLGLVSQY
TRBV30	TRBJ1-3	.	AWREQSGNTIY
TRBV28	TRBJ1-5	TRBD1	ASSLQGDQPQH
TRBV6-2/TRBV6-3	TRBJ2-1	TRBD2	ASSSQPSGSRDEQF
TRBV4-1	TRBJ2-6	TRBD1	ASSQVGTGISGANVLT
TRBV12-3/TRBV12-4	TRBJ2-1	.	ASSLRSGVPNEQF
TRBV29-1	TRBJ2-2	TRBD2	SADAGGLSGELF
TRBV27	TRBJ2-1	.	ASSLLGLGARHEQF
TRBV27	TRBJ2-1	TRBD2	ASSLTRTSIYNEQF
TRBV6-1	TRBJ1-2	TRBD1	ASRVGTGADGYT
TRBV5-1	TRBJ2-2	TRBD2	ASSLALAANTGELF
TRBV20-1	TRBJ1-6	.	SAKTGPYNSPLH